Shown below are 21 T cell receptor beta chains from a single sample sequenced in a study of T cell responses to AZD1222 COVID-19 vaccine (dated by TCRdb to 2020 to 2023). Receptors were amplified or captured by the immunoSEQ multiplex PCR assay. TCRdb provides this immuneACCESS table in a form limited to in-frame rearrangements. Some clones are lacking; in checked studies, under half of them reflect an unresolved V gene, and why the rest are absent is not known. The sample table holds more than 95,000 clones, of which about 89% were seen once. Together, the top ten hold 1.5% to 1.9% of the sample. The time point label for this specimen denotes: baseline before first vaccination. This material consisted of peripheral blood, taken on day 0 of AZD1222 vaccination. These receptors all come from an adult in good health.

This clone is classed as medium-sized. This chain links TRBV6-4 with TRBJ2-1; 7 bases match TRBD1. This CDR3 spans 13 amino acids. V lost 6 bases to trimming and J lost 8 bases; unmatched junction nucleotides: 7. The V gene's germline CDR1 is MRHNA and CDR2 SNTAGT. CDR3 amino acids: CASSRQGRDEQFF. In DNA, the CDR3 is TGTGCCAGCAGCCGACAGGGTCGGGATGAGCAGTTCTTC.

The J gene is TRBJ1-1, the V gene TRBV19; D unclear. The CDR3 sequence is 13 residues long. V was clipped by 5 bases and J by 0 bases, with 7 bases between them. CDR1 LNHDA and CDR2 SQIVND come from the germline V gene (reference sequence). The CDR3 region is CASSSQMNTEAFF. In DNA form, the CDR3 reads TGTGCCAGTAGTTCACAAATGAACACTGAAGCTTTCTTT.

The chain carries TRBV27 and TRBJ2-1, with 12 bases aligning to TRBD2. This CDR3 is built from 14 residues. Germline V gene data show CDR1 as MNHEY and CDR2 as SMNVEV (reference sequence). The J segment lost 12 bases and the V segment lost 7 bases, leaving 10 bases of the junction unmatched. CDR3 region: CASTQTSGSLGQFF. The CDR3 bases are TGTGCCAGCACCCAGACTAGCGGGAGTTTAGGGCAGTTCTTC.

The CDR3 is CASSLGGSNTEAFF. The CDR3 bases are TGTGCCAGCAGTTTAGGGGGTTCAAACACTGAAGCTTTCTTT. The rearrangement joins TRBV6-2 or TRBV6-3 to TRBJ1-1; D perhaps matches TRBD1 (6 bases). The ends were cut back, 4 bases at V and 2 bases at J, with 11 bases in the middle. CDR1 is MNHEY and CDR2 is SVGEGT in the germline V gene. The CDR3 is made up of 14 amino acids.

The chain uses TRBV2 and TRBJ2-3; 7 bases line up with TRBD2. Looked up from germline, CDR1 is SNHLY and CDR2 is FYNNEI. The CDR3 has 15 residues. Trimming took 6 bases from V and 4 from J; bases not matched to a gene: 10. The CDR3 DNA reads as TGTGCCAGCAGGCGACTAGCCTTTATTTCAGATACGCAGTATTTT. Translation gives CASRRLAFISDTQYF. Drawing the rest from reference TRBV2 and TRBJ2-3, the complete variable domain is EPEVTQTPSHQVTQMGQEVILRCVPISNHLYFYWYRQILGQKVEFLVSFYNNEISEKSEIFDDQFSVERPDGSNFTLKIRSTKLEDSAMYFCASRRLAFISDTQYFGPGTRLTVL.

The chain combines TRBV7-2 with TRBJ1-1; a weak D match, TRBD1 (5 bases). V lost 6 bases, J lost 1 base, and 18 bases lay in between. The germline V gene has CDR1 SGHTA and CDR2 FQGNSA. This CDR3 has 16 residues. CDR3 region: CASRIPRVGRNTEAFF. The CDR3 DNA reads as TGTGCCAGCAGAATTCCCAGGGTAGGTAGGAACACTGAAGCTTTCTTT.

The gene calls are TRBV10-3 and TRBJ1-5; 12 positions match TRBD1. The V segment lost 2 bases and the J segment 1 base; nucleotides outside the gene matches: 6. This CDR3 contains 18 residues. Germline V gene data show CDR1 as ENHRY and CDR2 as SYGVKD. The CDR3 region has the DNA TGTGCCATCAGTGAGGGGACAGGGGGCGCCGGCAGCAATCAGCCCCAGCATTTT. Encoded protein: CAISEGTGGAGSNQPQHF.

V usage is TRBV12-1 and J usage is TRBJ2-1; TRBD2 is the table's D call and was not checked against the DNA. TRBV12-1 is deemed a pseudogene. CDR3 length: 15 residues. Here the CDR3 reads CASSSRVRSEVEQFF. Here the CDR3 DNA reads TGTGCCAGCAGCTCCCGGGTCCGGAGCGAGGTAGAGCAGTTCTTC.

The V and J genes are TRBV10-3 and TRBJ1-1, with D hard to call. The CDR3 covers 14 residues. The germline V gene encodes CDR1 ENHRY and CDR2 SYGVKD. Trimming pared 1 base from V and 4 bases from J, leaving 10 bases between. The DNA of the CDR3 is TGTGCCATCAGTGAGTTCAGCCTGAGCACTGAAGCTTTCTTT. Encoded protein: CAISEFSLSTEAFF.

The chain is built from TRBV6-2 or TRBV6-3 and TRBJ2-7; 12 nucleotides align to TRBD2. This CDR3 has 15 residues. From germline, CDR1 is MNHEY and CDR2 SVGEGT. The V and J ends lost 5 bases and 7 bases, in that order; junction bases with no gene match: 9. The CDR3 sequence is CASSDPGLAGKEQYF. CDR3 sequence (DNA): TGTGCCAGCAGTGATCCGGGACTAGCGGGTAAAGAGCAGTACTTC.

V and J are TRBV20-1 and TRBJ1-6; D not certain. Germline CDR1 is DFQATT and CDR2 is SNEGSKA (reference sequence). This CDR3 spans 11 amino acids. The CDR3 spells CRSALGSPLHF. The DNA for the CDR3 is TGCAGAAGTGCTCTAGGTTCACCCCTCCACTTT.

This clone came up once. V usage is TRBV7-2 and J usage is TRBJ2-7; tentative D call: TRBD2 (5 bases). This CDR3 has 14 residues. Germline-derived CDR1 and CDR2 are SGHTA and FQGNSA. V shed 5 bases and J shed 0 bases, with 11 bases lying between them. CDR3: CASSQDYASYEQYF. The CDR3 DNA sequence: TGTGCCAGCAGCCAAGACTACGCCTCCTACGAGCAGTACTTC.

The gene calls are TRBV19 and TRBJ2-7; maybe TRBD2 (5 bases). This CDR3 has 13 residues. V gave up 2 bases and J gave up 3 bases, with 8 bases separating them. The germline gives CDR1 LNHDA, CDR2 SQIVND (reference sequence). CDR3 sequence reads: CASSIRTYYEQYF. DNA for the CDR3: TGTGCCAGTAGTATAAGGACTTACTACGAGCAGTACTTC.

This clone was detected once. V and J are TRBV30 and TRBJ2-7, with D possibly being TRBD1 or TRBD2 (6 bases each). V was shortened by 3 bases and J by 4 bases, with 10 bases between the two germline ends. Germline assignment: CDR1 GTSNPN and CDR2 SVGIG (reference sequence). CDR3 length: 12 amino acids. CDR3 sequence reads: CAWSLGGYEQYF. The CDR3 DNA reads TGTGCCTGGAGCTTAGGGGGGTACGAGCAGTACTTC.

The chain employs TRBV19 and TRBJ2-7; the D gene is possibly TRBD2 (5 bases). V dropped 7 bases and J dropped 5 bases, with 18 bases sitting between them. The CDR3 is 14 amino acids. Germline lookup yields CDR1 LNHDA and CDR2 SQIVND (reference sequence). Here the CDR3 reads CASTPPGESDEQYF. The CDR3 DNA sequence: TGTGCCAGTACCCCGCCCGGGGAGAGTGACGAGCAGTACTTC.

This clone is a singleton in its sample. The J gene is TRBJ1-5, the V gene TRBV6-5; D might be TRBD1 (6 bases). Trimming left V 2 bases short and J 3 bases short, with 11 bases between. The CDR3 extends over 15 amino acids. Germline CDR1 and CDR2: MNHEY and SVGAGI. The CDR3 here is CASSYARGNNQPQHF. CDR3 sequence (DNA): TGTGCCAGCAGTTACGCCAGGGGAAACAATCAGCCCCAGCATTTT.

CDR3 nucleotide sequence: TGTGCCAGCAGTGAAAACTCGCCGGGACAGGGCCGCGAGACCCAGTACTTC. Its protein product is CASSENSPGQGRETQYF. The rearrangement links TRBV6-1 to TRBJ2-5; 9 bases line up with TRBD1. Germline CDR1 is MNHNS and CDR2 is SASEGT. V was pared by 2 bases and J by 5 bases, with 12 bases of the junction left unmatched. The CDR3 runs to 17 residues.

The chain recombines TRBV2 with TRBJ1-1; D is unresolved. V gave up 2 bases and J gave up 4 bases, with 8 bases separating them. Germline values: CDR1 SNHLY, CDR2 FYNNEI. This CDR3 has 13 residues. The DNA for the CDR3 is TGTGCCAGCAGTGAAATGGGAACCACTGAAGCTTTCTTT. It specifies CASSEMGTTEAFF. The full variable domain, with the rest looked up from reference TRBV2 and TRBJ1-1, is EPEVTQTPSHQVTQMGQEVILRCVPISNHLYFYWYRQILGQKVEFLVSFYNNEISEKSEIFDDQFSVERPDGSNFTLKIRSTKLEDSAMYFCASSEMGTTEAFFGQGTRLTVV.

V and J are TRBV19 and TRBJ1-4, with D hard to call. The CDR3 has 17 residues. Trimming took 3 bases from V and 1 from J, leaving 15 bases between them. CDR1 is LNHDA and CDR2 is SQIVND in the germline V gene (reference sequence). DNA of the CDR3: TGTGCCAGTAGTATGGTTAAGACCCGCCTAACTAATGAAAAACTGTTTTTT. Translating it yields CASSMVKTRLTNEKLFF.

The gene calls are TRBV5-1 and TRBJ1-1; tentatively, D is TRBD1 (6 bases). V shed 0 bases and J shed 0 bases, with 18 bases lying between them. The CDR3 is made up of 18 amino acids. The V gene's germline CDR1 is SGHRS and CDR2 YFSETQ. The CDR3 DNA reads TGCGCCAGCAGCTTGGGCCGTCCCGGGACAAGACTGAACACTGAAGCTTTCTTT. Protein: CASSLGRPGTRLNTEAFF.

The chain has TRBV6-6 and TRBJ2-1; 8 positions match TRBD2. The CDR3 spans 16 residues. Germline values: CDR1 MNHNY, CDR2 SVGAGI (reference sequence). V trimming: 4 bases; J trimming: 2 bases; junction bases outside the gene matches: 7. The CDR3 DNA follows: TGTGCCAGCAGTTTCCCGGGGACTAGTCCCTACAATGAGCAGTTCTTC. Its protein product is CASSFPGTSPYNEQFF.